The TCR beta chain described here comes from a study of prognosis after radiotherapy for stage I lung cancer. This clonotype has at least ten counts. Its target is unknown. J lost 1 base, V lost 7 bases, and 7 bases had no gene match. Germline CDR1 SNHLY, CDR2 FYNNEI. This CDR3 has 16 residues. Study conclusions and caveats: Patients given stereotactic body radiation therapy showed fewer unique TCR clones afterward, median about 10,000 versus 6,900.

Multiplex PCR in two rounds served to amplify TCR beta CDR3 from genomic DNA. Each TRBV and TRBJ gene had its own primer in the first PCR round. The second round, a PCR step, used universal primers. From the multiplex PCR reads, TCRdb called clonotypes with MiXCR, one entry per CDR3 protein. This sample has 20,000 to 30,000 distinct CDR3 sequences, with 40% found just once. The chain carries TRBV2 and TRBJ2-7; 13 positions match TRBD2. The sequence derives from a donor over 45 with non-small cell lung cancer. The sample was PBMCs, taken before or after stereotactic body radiation therapy (not recorded which). This CDR3 reads CASTGGTSGNSYEQYF. Written as DNA, the CDR3 is TGTGCCAGCACCGGAGGGACTAGCGGGAATTCCTACGAGCAGTACTTC.